This T cell receptor beta chain was observed in a study of vaccination effects on CD4 cells after COVID-19 (dated by TCRdb to between 2020 and 2023). Looking at the study overall: Two doses of either the BNT162b2 or the mRNA-1273 mRNA SARS-CoV-2 vaccine were administered to participants. Altogether, 10 COVID-19 convalescent patients and a few SARS-CoV-2-naive healthy vaccine recipients made up the full study. In the study, cultures from other donors were sequenced using the Oncomine TCR Beta short-read assay on an Illumina iSeq 100. SARS-CoV-2 spike-specific CD4+ TCR repertoires were compared before and after mRNA vaccination in COVID-19 convalescent patients and in infection-naive vaccine recipients. Study-wide conclusions, independent of this receptor: Limitations of the study were the small number of convalescent patients and the absence of early post-infection timepoints. Among healthy vaccine recipients, nearly all vaccine-induced clones were SARS-CoV-2 mono-reactive, and just 1 of 255 was cross-reactive with common cold coronaviruses. At late post-vaccination timepoints, both infection-induced and vaccine-induced clones showed marked clonal contraction, consistent with waning T cell responses.

Based on the germline V gene, the CDR1 and CDR2 sequences are SGHRS and YFSETQ. CDR3 length: 16 amino acids, cysteine to phenylalanine. The retained sequence is limited to the CDR3, 48 bases, with the frame set at the first base. Trimming takes 3 bases off V and 5 bases off J; junction bases not matched to a gene: 10. In the ViraFEST assay, PBMC were stimulated with viral peptide pools, and TCR sequencing was then used to find antigen-specific CD4+ T cell clonotypes based on their expansion. After around 11 days of culture, CD4+ T cells were isolated with the EasySep CD4+ T cell isolation kit. The absence of prior SARS-CoV-2 infection in healthy vaccine recipients was confirmed by negative nucleocapsid antibodies before and after vaccination. Over 1.5 million PBMC per well were cultured with approximately 10 ug/ml peptides in IMDM containing approximately 4.7% human AB serum, about 9.7 IU/ml IL-2 and gentamicin. On days 3 and 7, half of the culture medium was replaced with fresh IL-2-containing medium. Unless otherwise noted, each peptide stimulation condition was cultured in triplicate wells. Using Ficoll-Paque Plus gradient centrifugation, PBMC were separated from whole blood and then either used fresh or cryopreserved at -140C. The overlapping peptide pools covered the spike proteins of SARS-CoV-2 as well as those of the common cold coronaviruses HCoV-NL63, HCoV-OC43 and HCoV-229E. The QIAamp micro DNA kit was used to extract genomic DNA from the cultured CD4+ T cells.

Remarks on this clone: Its antigen is still unknown. Base qualities are not at hand, and no much larger clone is one base apart.

Preparation of the library involved the immunoSEQ multiplex PCR assay. DNA from the CD4+ T cells that had been cultured and isolated underwent TCR beta CDR3 sequencing. The authors' pipeline ran thus. Non-productive TCR sequences were removed, reads were trimmed to the CDR3 region, and CDR3s of at least 7 amino acids were retained. The MANAFEST web app was used to pick out antigen-specific clonotypes by comparing their expansion in peptide wells with that in reference cultures. To count as positive, a clone had to show expansion at FDR<0.05 compared with the reference and with all other wells, an odds ratio above 5, and a frequency above 0.1% in two replicate wells. Clonotypes significantly expanded in SARS-CoV-2 spike wells and in at least one common cold coronavirus spike condition were defined as cross-reactive. CDR3 similarity was assessed by Levenshtein distance using the stringdist R package, and unrooted trees were constructed with ape in R 3.6.1. TCRdb re-hosts the immuneACCESS table, in-frame sequences only. Its copies lack some clones; in the studies checked, an unresolved V gene accounts for under half of them, and the cause for the rest is not known. That table supplies the V and J calls and clone size; D and trimming were determined from the DNA. Here the sample has just under 65,000 clones; 75% occur a single time. The top ten clonotypes cover around 3.8% of the sample.

The specimen was CD4+ T cells from PBMCs cultured with HCoV-OC43 spike peptides, collected before COVID-19 vaccination. The cell subset or site label corresponds to: HCoV-OC43 spike overlapping peptide pool stimulation. This receptor chain uses TRBV5-1 and TRBJ1-2; 10 middle bases align to TRBD1. This receptor was identified in a human donor who received a COVID-19 vaccine. DNA sequence: TGCGCCAGCAGCTCCGGGACAGGGGATATAGGATATGGCTACACCTTC. Its amino acids are CASSSGTGDIGYGYTF.